This T cell receptor beta chain was identified in a study of T cell responses to AZD1222 COVID-19 vaccine. Findings of the study overall: Epitopes outside B.1.351 and B.1.1.7 mutated regions reportedly drew nearly half of spike TCRs. Spike regions recognized by vaccine-associated CD4 TCRs spanned the protein, led by 160-218 and 743-854.

Concerning this clone: Its antigen remains unidentified.

The protocol was immunoSEQ multiplex PCR, while the TCRdb copy is restricted to in-frame clones and leaves out a portion. The sample shows about 84,000 clones, 70% to 90% of them seen only once. The CDR3 has 13 amino acids. The ends were cut back, 7 bases at V and 6 bases at J, with 17 bases in the middle. Germline V CDR1 and CDR2: SGHDT, YYEEEE. The TCR originated in an adult in good health. The chain couples TRBV5-6 to TRBJ2-7; maybe TRBD2 (6 bases). Source: peripheral blood, taken on day 0 of AZD1222 vaccination. This chain's CDR3 is CASRTTLLLEQYF. CDR3 in DNA: TGTGCCAGCCGGACTACCCTACTGCTCGAGCAGTACTTC.